A single sample gave rise to the 21 T cell receptor beta chains below, sequenced in a study of glioma-infiltrating T cells. Amplification of TCR alpha and beta CDR3 regions from RNA used iRepertoire nested multiplex PCR. TCRdb re-called the multiplex PCR reads through MiXCR, storing one row per CDR3 protein. The sample has fewer than 200,000 distinct CDR3 sequences, about 32% seen once. The sample was glioma tissue, nonneoplastic brain tissue, or PBMCs (not recorded which). The source of these receptors is a human donor with low-grade glioma or glioblastoma, undergoing nonglioma brain surgery, or in good health (not recorded which).

The chain joins TRBV7-9 to TRBJ2-5; 11 bases match TRBD1. The CDR3 consists of 16 residues. The junction had 10 bases not matched to a gene; V was cut back by 5 bases and J by 5 bases. The germline V gene has CDR1 SEHNR and CDR2 FQNEAQ (reference sequence). The CDR3 nucleotides read TGTGCCAGCAGCCTACCTCGGGACAGGGGGATGGAGACCCAGTACTTC. Translation gives CASSLPRDRGMETQYF.

Turning to this clonotype: A clone one base away is much larger, so this may be a read error. This chain links TRBV7-2 with TRBJ2-5; 7 nucleotides match TRBD2. Germline V CDR1 and CDR2: SGHTA, FQGNSA. The CDR3 has 16 amino acids. J was trimmed by 3 bases and V by 1 base; bases with no gene match: 8. CDR3 DNA: TGTGCCAGCAGCTTAGTTGGGGGAGGGTACAAAGAGACCCAGTACTTC. The encoded protein is CASSLVGGGYKETQYF.

In regard to this clonotype: The junction and the germline gene differ at one end; a read error may be behind it. The chain joins TRBV6-1 to TRBJ2-7; 7 bases fit TRBD1. The CDR3 runs to 15 residues. Per the germline V gene, CDR1 is MNHNS and CDR2 is SASEGT. CDR3 nucleotide sequence: TGTGCCATCAGTGATCCAACAGGGGATCGGTACGAGCAGTACTTC. It encodes CAISDPTGDRYEQYF.

This clonotype appeared many times. J is TRBJ1-1 and V is TRBV20-1; no firm D call. The V end was cut by 6 bases, the J end by 11 bases, with 13 bases between. The CDR3 extends over 10 amino acids. Germline CDR1 DFQATT, CDR2 SNEGSKA (reference sequence). The CDR3 region is CSATDRNAFF. Written as DNA, the CDR3 is TGCAGTGCCACCGACCGGAATGCTTTCTTT.

This clonotype appeared many times. This chain connects TRBV20-1 to TRBJ2-7; weak D call: TRBD2 (5 bases). CDR3 length: 13 residues. Germline assignment: CDR1 DFQATT and CDR2 SNEGSKA (reference sequence). V dropped 6 bases and J dropped 7 bases, with 19 bases sitting between them. The CDR3 DNA reads TGCAGTGCCAGGTCGATGAAGGCGGGTGAGCAGTACTTC. It translates to CSARSMKAGEQYF.

To note about this clonotype: A read error is possible here, since a much larger clone lies one base away. The chain carries TRBV29-1 and TRBJ1-2; 9 bases are shared with TRBD1. The V segment lost 5 bases and the J segment 5 bases; nucleotides outside the gene matches: 6. Germline assignment: CDR1 SQVTM and CDR2 ANQGSEA. This CDR3 has 13 amino acids. This CDR3 is CSVQTGGSYGYTF. The CDR3 DNA is TGCAGCGTTCAAACAGGGGGCTCATATGGCTACACCTTC.

Regarding this clonotype: This could be a read error, since a much larger clone is one nucleotide away. The chain has TRBV4-3 and TRBJ1-6; D unresolved. CDR1 LGHNA and CDR2 YSLEER come from the germline V gene. The CDR3 spans 16 residues. CDR3 bases: TGCGCCAGCAGCCAAGACGCGGCTAACTATAATTCACCCCTCCAGTTT. Protein sequence: CASSQDAANYNSPLQF.

The V call is TRBV3-1, the J call TRBJ2-1; 7 bases fit TRBD1. Germline loops: CDR1 LGHDT, CDR2 YNNKEL (reference sequence). Losses at the gene ends were 2 bases for V and 8 bases for J; bases not matched to a gene: 3. The CDR3 covers 13 residues. The CDR3 here is CASSQQGGDEQFF. In DNA form, the CDR3 reads TGTGCCAGCAGCCAACAAGGGGGCGATGAGCAGTTCTTC.

This clonotype has ten or more counts. The J gene is TRBJ2-3, the V gene TRBV28; 9 nucleotides line up with TRBD2. This CDR3 has 13 amino acids. Per germline, CDR1 MDHEN and CDR2 SYDVKM. V lost 6 bases and J lost 5; bases outside the gene matches: 3. CDR3 DNA sequence: TGTGCCAGCAGGTTAGCGGGAGTAGATACGCAGTATTTT. Its translation is CASRLAGVDTQYF.

This chain connects TRBV25-1 to TRBJ1-1; D not certain. Germline CDR1 reads MGHDK; CDR2 reads SYGVNS. V lost 5 bases to trimming and J lost 7 bases, with 11 bases between them. This CDR3 comprises 12 residues. This chain's CDR3 is CASSREYIEAFF. The CDR3 nucleotides are TGTGCCAGCAGTAGGGAGTACATTGAAGCTTTCTTT.

V gene TRBV12-3 or TRBV12-4 combines with J gene TRBJ2-1, with D hard to call. There are 14 residues in the CDR3. The V and J ends lost 7 bases and 6 bases respectively, with 16 bases between them. The CDR3 nucleotides read TGTGCCAGCAATTCAAGGCAGTTGATCAATGAGCAGTTCTTC. Translating it yields CASNSRQLINEQFF.

This clonotype has at least ten counts. The chain combines TRBV4-3 with TRBJ1-5; D may be TRBD1 (6 bases). With 3 bases removed from V and 6 bases from J, the gap between germline ends came to 12 bases. CDR1 and CDR2 (germline): LGHNA, YSLEER. The CDR3 sequence is 14 residues long. Written as DNA, the CDR3 is TGCGCCAGCAGCCAGGGGGACACCGGTCAGCCCCAGCATTTT. It is translated as CASSQGDTGQPQHF.

Many counts were recorded for this clonotype. The rearrangement links TRBV12-3 or TRBV12-4 to TRBJ1-1; D unclear. Trimming shortened V by 7 bases and J by 4 bases, and 13 bases separated the two germline ends. There are 13 residues in the CDR3. CDR3 residues: CASTEGLGTEAFF. The DNA of the CDR3 is TGTGCCAGCACCGAAGGGTTGGGCACTGAAGCTTTCTTT.

This clonotype was counted ten times or more. The V and J genes are TRBV20-1 and TRBJ2-4; D tentatively reads TRBD1 or TRBD2 (5 bases each). V shed 3 bases and J shed 0 bases, with 15 bases lying between them. This CDR3 is built from 16 residues. Germline CDR1 reads DFQATT; CDR2 reads SNEGSKA (reference sequence). This CDR3 is CSASGIRDLAKNIQYF. For the CDR3, the DNA is TGCAGTGCTAGCGGTATAAGGGACCTAGCCAAAAACATTCAGTACTTC.

This clonotype was seen ten or more times. The J gene is TRBJ1-1, the V gene TRBV28, with D hard to call. The CDR3 runs 13 residues. V gave up 4 bases and J gave up 11 bases, with 17 bases separating them. Germline CDR1 reads MDHEN; CDR2 reads SYDVKM. CDR3 bases: TGTGCCAGCAGTTCCTCGGGTGTGGGTAGTGCTTTCTTT. Translating gives CASSSSGVGSAFF.

CDR3 bases: TGCGCCAGCACACCCCTCCGGGGCTCCTACGAGCAGTACTTC. It encodes CASTPLRGSYEQYF. The V call is TRBV5-1, the J call TRBJ2-7; D is possibly TRBD2 (5 bases). CDR3 length: 14 residues. Trimming removed 6 bases from V and 0 bases from J, with 13 bases in between. From germline, CDR1 is SGHRS and CDR2 YFSETQ.

This chain links TRBV10-3 with TRBJ2-3, with 8 bases that match TRBD2. In germline, CDR1 is ENHRY, CDR2 SYGVKD. The CDR3 runs to 16 residues. The junction had 14 bases not matched to a gene; V was cut back by 6 bases and J by 6 bases. CDR3 DNA sequence: TGTGCCATCAGGGGGACTAGTATCATAAGCGCGGATACGCAGTATTTT. This gives the protein CAIRGTSIISADTQYF.

Worth noting for this clonotype: It may be a read error: a sequence one base away is much more abundant. This sequence joins TRBV7-7 and TRBJ2-2, with D uncertain. Germline loops: CDR1 SSHAT, CDR2 FNYEAQ (reference sequence). Trimming took 5 bases from V and 2 from J, leaving 9 bases between them. There are 14 residues in the CDR3. The CDR3 coding sequence is TGTGCCAGCAGCCCTTGGACCAACACCGGGGAGCTGTTTTTT. Its protein product is CASSPWTNTGELFF.

This clonotype was observed many times. The genes are TRBV28 and TRBJ1-1; D unresolved. CDR1 and CDR2 from the germline V gene are MDHEN and SYDVKM. V lost 5 bases to trimming and J lost 1 base, with 29 bases between them. The CDR3 is made up of 20 amino acids. The CDR3 sequence: CASSLLALSRSLPGNTEAFF. Here the CDR3 DNA reads TGTGCCAGCAGTCTCCTCGCCTTAAGTAGGAGCCTCCCGGGGAACACTGAAGCTTTCTTT.

Concerning this clonotype: Possible read error: a much larger clone is one base away. The chain combines TRBV3-1 with TRBJ2-5; D remains ambiguous. Germline values: CDR1 LGHDT, CDR2 YNNKEL (reference sequence). This CDR3 is built from 14 residues. V lost 2 bases to trimming and J lost 5 bases, with 12 bases between them. The CDR3 loop reads CASSQKWDRETQYF. CDR3 nucleotide sequence: TGTGCCAGCAGCCAAAAGTGGGATAGGGAGACCCAGTACTTC.

This clonotype was seen at least ten times. The chain carries TRBV28 and TRBJ2-5; the match to TRBD2 covers 7 bases. V dropped 5 bases and J dropped 1; count of bases not matched to a gene: 7. Germline CDR1 is MDHEN and CDR2 is SYDVKM. The CDR3 totals 15 residues. CDR3 DNA: TGTGCCAGCAGTCCTCCTAGCGGTAGCCAAGAGACCCAGTACTTC. Translating gives CASSPPSGSQETQYF.